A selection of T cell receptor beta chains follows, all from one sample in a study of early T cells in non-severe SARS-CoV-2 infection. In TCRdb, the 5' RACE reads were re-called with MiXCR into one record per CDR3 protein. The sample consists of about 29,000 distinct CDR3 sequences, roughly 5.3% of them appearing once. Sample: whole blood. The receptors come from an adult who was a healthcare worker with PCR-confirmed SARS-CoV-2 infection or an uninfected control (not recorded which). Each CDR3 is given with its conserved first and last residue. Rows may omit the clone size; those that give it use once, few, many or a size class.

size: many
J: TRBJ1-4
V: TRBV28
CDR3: CASSFPQGDEKLFF

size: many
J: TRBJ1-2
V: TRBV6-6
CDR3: CAGSGTDNSYGYTF

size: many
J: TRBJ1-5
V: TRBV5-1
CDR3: CASSLEPGSGYQPQHF

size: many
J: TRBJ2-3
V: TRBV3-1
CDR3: CASSHVDRGRYTDTQYF

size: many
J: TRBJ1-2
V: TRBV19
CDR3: CASSQGVYGYTF

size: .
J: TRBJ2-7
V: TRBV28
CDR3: CASSLTGGTAPSYYEQYF

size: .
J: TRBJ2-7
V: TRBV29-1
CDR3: CSVDGQGILGYEQYF

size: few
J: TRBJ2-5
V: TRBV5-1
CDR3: CASSFQGAQETQYF

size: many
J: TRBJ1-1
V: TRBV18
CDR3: CASSRTGNTEAFF

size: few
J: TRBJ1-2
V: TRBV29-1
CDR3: CSVEGTGANNYGYTF

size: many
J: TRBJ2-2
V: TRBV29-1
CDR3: CSVEVQGGTGELFF

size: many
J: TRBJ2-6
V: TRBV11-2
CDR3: CASSSSGESNVLTF

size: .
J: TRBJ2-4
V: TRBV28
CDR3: CASSPPLAKNIQYF

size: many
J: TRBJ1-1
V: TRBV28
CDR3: CASSRGFTEAFF

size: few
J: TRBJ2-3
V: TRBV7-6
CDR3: CASSLVEGSTDTQYF

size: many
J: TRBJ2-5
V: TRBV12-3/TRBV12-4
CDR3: CASSFRLAGGGETQYF

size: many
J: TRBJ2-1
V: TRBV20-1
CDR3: CSALKGTSGNNEQFF

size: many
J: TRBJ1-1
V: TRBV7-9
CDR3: CASSSRGRDTEAFF

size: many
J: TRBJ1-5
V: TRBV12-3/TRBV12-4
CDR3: CASSSLGEPQHF

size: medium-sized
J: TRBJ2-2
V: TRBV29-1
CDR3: CSVTGTGGAEELFF

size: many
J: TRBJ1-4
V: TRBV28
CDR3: CASSPDRGYNEKLFF

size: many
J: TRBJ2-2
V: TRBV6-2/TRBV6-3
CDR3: CASSTPGLASPGTGELFF

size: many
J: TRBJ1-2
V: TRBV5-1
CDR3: CASSLEQGTNYGYTF

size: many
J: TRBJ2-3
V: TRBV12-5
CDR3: CASGLVVAGNPGTQYF

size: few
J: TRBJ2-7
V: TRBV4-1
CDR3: CASSQGAGGGYEQYF

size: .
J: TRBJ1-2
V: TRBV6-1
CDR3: CASSEGGSHGYTF

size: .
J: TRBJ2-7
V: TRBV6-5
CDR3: CASSYSRGRKVYEQYF

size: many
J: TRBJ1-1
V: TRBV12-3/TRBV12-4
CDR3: CASSLERGSTEAFF

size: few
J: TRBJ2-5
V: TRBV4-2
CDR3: CASSQEQGRQETQYF

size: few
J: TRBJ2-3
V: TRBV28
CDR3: CASSLFGQGSTDTQYF

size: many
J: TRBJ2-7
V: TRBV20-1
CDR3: CSALRAFRPEQYF

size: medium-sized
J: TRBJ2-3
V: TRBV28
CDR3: CASSFYQTGDDTQYF

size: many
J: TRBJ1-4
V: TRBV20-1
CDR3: CSAIGRGGDEKLFF

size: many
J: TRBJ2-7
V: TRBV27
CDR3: CASSLGRGPYEQYF

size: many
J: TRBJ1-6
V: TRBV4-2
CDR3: CASSPGTANSPLHF

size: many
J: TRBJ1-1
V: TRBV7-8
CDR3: CASSLVGRDTEAFF

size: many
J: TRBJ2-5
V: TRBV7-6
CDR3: CASSFTAGGRETQYF

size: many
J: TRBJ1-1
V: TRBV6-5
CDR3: CASSYSSQNTEAFF

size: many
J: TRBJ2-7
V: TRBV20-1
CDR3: CSARVGVSSYEQYF

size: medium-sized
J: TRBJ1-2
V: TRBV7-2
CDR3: CASSPATGSYGYTF

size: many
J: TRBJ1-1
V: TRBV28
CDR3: CASSPAGAGTEAFF

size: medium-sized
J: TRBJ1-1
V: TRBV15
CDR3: CATSRDQLPVTEAFF

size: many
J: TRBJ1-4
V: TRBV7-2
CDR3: CASSLDRGSEKLFF

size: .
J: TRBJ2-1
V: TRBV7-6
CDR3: CASSLTPRREGNEQFF

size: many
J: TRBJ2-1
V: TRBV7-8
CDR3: CASSPNSGRANYNEQFF

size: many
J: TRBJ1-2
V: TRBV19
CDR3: CASKDQTGLSYGYTF

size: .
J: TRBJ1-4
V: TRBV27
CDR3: CASSLVGGGFRGDATNEKLFF

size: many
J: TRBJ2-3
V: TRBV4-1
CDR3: CASRTTGAKEHTDTQYF

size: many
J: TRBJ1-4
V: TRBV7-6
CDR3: CASSLVLTGRGEKLFF